The 21 T cell receptor beta chains reported below all come from one sample, sequenced in a study of CD8+ T cells in alopecia areata. Sequencing relied on a cDNA template that was reverse transcribed from extracted RNA. TCRdb keeps only in-frame clones here, not all; method: immunoSEQ multiplex PCR. The profile shows under 70,000 clones, roughly 57% of them singletons. This specimen was CD8+ T cells sorted from blood, taken at week 0. These receptors came from a human donor with alopecia areata.

The chain employs TRBV30 and TRBJ2-1, with 8 bases that match TRBD2. CDR1 and CDR2 (germline): GTSNPN, SVGIG (reference sequence). This CDR3 has 14 amino acids. The junction had 3 bases not matched to a gene; V was cut back by 2 bases and J by 3 bases. CDR3 loop: CAWSSLAGYNEQFF. As DNA, the CDR3 is TGTGCCTGGAGTAGTCTAGCGGGCTACAATGAGCAGTTCTTC.

V is TRBV29-1 and J is TRBJ2-2; D uncertain. CDR1 SQVTM and CDR2 ANQGSEA come from the germline V gene. This CDR3 spans 15 amino acids. Between the trimmed V and J ends, which lost 0 bases and 1 base, there was a span of 9 bases. The CDR3 region is CSVEDLNKNTGELFF. The CDR3 nucleotides read TGCAGCGTTGAAGACCTAAACAAGAACACCGGGGAGCTGTTTTTT.

The rearrangement links TRBV7-9 to TRBJ2-1, with TRBD2 matching 11 bases. The CDR3 covers 14 residues. With 5 bases clipped from V and 9 bases from J, the junction kept 6 bases outside the gene matches. Germline lookup yields CDR1 SEHNR and CDR2 FQNEAQ (reference sequence). In DNA, the CDR3 is TGTGCCAGCAGCGACACGGGACTAGCGGCTGAGCAGTTCTTC. As protein: CASSDTGLAAEQFF.

The chain joins TRBV5-6 to TRBJ1-2, with TRBD1 matching 7 bases. This CDR3 is built from 14 residues. Germline V lookup: CDR1 SGHDT, CDR2 YYEEEE. V was pared by 4 bases and J by 8 bases, with 11 bases of the junction left unmatched. The CDR3 region is CASSATGTEGGYTF. CDR3 bases: TGTGCCAGCAGCGCAACCGGGACAGAAGGCGGCTACACCTTC.

The V and J genes are TRBV2 and TRBJ2-4, with TRBD2 matching 10 bases. The germline V gene encodes CDR1 SNHLY and CDR2 FYNNEI. The CDR3 length is 18 residues. Trimming removed 0 bases from V and 7 bases from J; junction bases left unmatched: 12. Here the CDR3 DNA reads TGTGCCAGCAGTGAAGCCGTGGTGGGTAGCGGGAGGATGAACATTCAGTACTTC. This codes for CASSEAVVGSGRMNIQYF. Full variable domain (remainder filled in from reference TRBV2 and TRBJ2-4): EPEVTQTPSHQVTQMGQEVILRCVPISNHLYFYWYRQILGQKVEFLVSFYNNEISEKSEIFDDQFSVERPDGSNFTLKIRSTKLEDSAMYFCASSEAVVGSGRMNIQYFGAGTRLSVL.

This chain links TRBV9 with TRBJ1-4; the D is unclear. Germline V CDR1 and CDR2: SGDLS, YYNGEE. The V end was cut by 3 bases, the J end by 0 bases, with 9 bases between. There are 15 residues in the CDR3. The chain's CDR3 is CASSAHGATNEKLFF. The CDR3 DNA follows: TGTGCCAGCAGCGCCCACGGAGCAACTAATGAAAAACTGTTTTTT.

The gene calls are TRBV27 and TRBJ2-7; 16 nucleotides align to TRBD2. Germline CDR1 reads MNHEY; CDR2 reads SMNVEV (reference sequence). V trimming: 4 bases; J trimming: 0 bases; junction bases outside the gene matches: 6. This CDR3 spans 18 amino acids. CDR3 bases: TGTGCCAGCAGTTCCGGGACTAGCGGGAGGGCCGGCTCCTACGAGCAGTACTTC. Protein: CASSSGTSGRAGSYEQYF.

The count of this clone is one. This chain links TRBV4-3 with TRBJ1-2, with D maybe TRBD1 (5 bases). The CDR3 is made up of 15 amino acids. Germline V lookup: CDR1 LGHNA, CDR2 YSLEER. Trimming cost V 0 bases and J 8 bases, with 16 bases left between them. The CDR3 loop reads CASSQDRDGFEGYTF. As DNA, the CDR3 is TGCGCCAGCAGCCAAGACCGGGACGGTTTTGAGGGCTACACCTTC.

The rearrangement uses TRBV30 and TRBJ1-1, with D unclear. The ends were cut back, 2 bases at V and 10 bases at J, with 17 bases in the middle. Germline CDR1 GTSNPN, CDR2 SVGIG (reference sequence). The CDR3 sequence is 13 residues long. The CDR3 coding sequence is TGTGCCTGGAGTTCGGTAGGGTCGGGTGGAGCTTTCTTT. It translates to CAWSSVGSGGAFF.

The J gene is TRBJ1-2, the V gene TRBV7-9; no definite D call. Trimming left V 3 bases short and J 6 bases short, with 8 bases between. This CDR3 has 12 amino acids. Germline assignment: CDR1 SEHNR and CDR2 FQNEAQ (reference sequence). CDR3 bases: TGTGCCAGCAGCTTGGAAGGAAATGGCTACACCTTC. Protein product: CASSLEGNGYTF. The full variable domain, completed using reference TRBV7-9 and TRBJ1-2, is DTGVSQNPRHKITKRGQNVTFRCDPISEHNRLYWYRQTLGQGPEFLTYFQNEAQLEKSRLLSDRFSAERPKGSFSTLEIQRTEQGDSAMYLCASSLEGNGYTFGSGTRLTVV.

The J gene is TRBJ1-1, the V gene TRBV4-1, with TRBD1 as a possible D gene (5 bases). Germline CDR1 reads MGHRA; CDR2 reads YSYEKL. Trimming removed 0 bases from V and 7 bases from J, with 9 bases in between. The CDR3 extends over 13 amino acids. CDR3 loop: CASSQEGLGEAFF. The CDR3 nucleotides read TGCGCCAGCAGCCAAGAGGGGCTGGGTGAAGCTTTCTTT.

This chain links TRBV5-1 with TRBJ2-1; 9 nucleotides align to TRBD2. The CDR3 sequence is 14 residues long. Per the germline V gene, CDR1 is SGHRS and CDR2 is YFSETQ. The V segment lost 4 bases and the J segment 8 bases; nucleotides outside the gene matches: 7. The CDR3 loop is CASSPGLADHEQFF. The CDR3 region has the DNA TGCGCCAGCAGCCCGGGACTAGCTGATCATGAGCAGTTCTTC.

This clone was detected a few times. The J gene is TRBJ2-5, the V gene TRBV29-1, with 7 bases lining up with TRBD2. The CDR3 contains 12 residues. Germline CDR1 is SQVTM and CDR2 is ANQGSEA. The CDR3 loop is CTTLAGEETQYF. The CDR3 DNA sequence: TGCACCACATTAGCGGGTGAAGAGACCCAGTACTTC.

This chain uses TRBV7-2 with TRBJ2-7; a weak D match, TRBD2 (5 bases). The CDR3 is 15 amino acids. CDR1 and CDR2 (germline): SGHTA, FQGNSA. The V gene lost 4 bases and the J gene lost 6 bases, with 19 bases spanning the gap. CDR3 in DNA: TGTGCCAGCAGCTCCCTAGCAGAAAGAGTAGGCGAGCAGTACTTC. Amino acid sequence: CASSSLAERVGEQYF. The variable domain in full, completed from reference TRBV7-2 and TRBJ2-7, reads GAGVSQSPSNKVTEKGKDVELRCDPISGHTALYWYRQSLGQGLEFLIYFQGNSAPDKSGLPSDRFSAERTGGSVSTLTIQRTQQEDSAVYLCASSSLAERVGEQYFGPGTRLTVT.

Worth noting for this clone: One junction end disagrees with the germline gene, perhaps due to a read error. This chain uses TRBV6-1 with TRBJ1-2; no reliable D call. The CDR3 spans 12 residues. Germline CDR1 and CDR2: MNHNS and SASEGT. The CDR3 bases are TGTGCCAGCGGTGAAGTGGACTATGGCTACACCTTC. It translates to CASGEVDYGYTF.

This clone was seen only once. The DNA for the CDR3 is TGCGCCAGCAGCCCGGACAGGGAGGAGACCCAGTACTTC. It translates to CASSPDREETQYF. This chain joins TRBV4-3 and TRBJ2-5; 8 bases fit TRBD1. The germline CDR1 and CDR2 sequences are LGHNA and YSLEER. J gave up 5 bases and V 4 bases, and 3 bases lay outside the gene matches. The CDR3 consists of 13 residues.

V gene TRBV5-5 combines with J gene TRBJ1-4; D ambiguous. CDR3 length equals 13 residues. Germline values: CDR1 SGHKS, CDR2 YYEKEE (reference sequence). The ends were cut back, 4 bases at V and 5 bases at J, with 9 bases in the middle. Here the CDR3 DNA reads TGTGCCAGCAGCCCGAACTTAAATGAAAAACTGTTTTTT. Translation: CASSPNLNEKLFF. Based on the CDR3 plus reference TRBV5-5 and TRBJ1-4, the full variable domain is DAGVTQSPTHLIKTRGQQVTLRCSPISGHKSVSWYQQVLGQGPQFIFQYYEKEERGRGNFPDRFSARQFPNYSSELNVNALLLGDSALYLCASSPNLNEKLFFGSGTQLSVL.

The gene calls are TRBV27 and TRBJ2-7; 10 bases agree with TRBD2. The germline gives CDR1 MNHEY, CDR2 SMNVEV (reference sequence). Trimming took 3 bases from V and 5 from J; bases not matched to a gene: 10. The CDR3 is made up of 16 amino acids. CDR3 in amino acids: CASSFLIAGGLDEQYF. CDR3 coding DNA: TGTGCCAGCAGTTTCTTAATAGCGGGAGGATTAGACGAGCAGTACTTC.

This clone occurred once. Other nucleotide sequences in the sample specify the same CDR3. CDR3 in DNA: TGTGCCAGCAGCGTAGGCGGGGCGACCGGGGAGCTGTTTTTT. This sequence encodes CASSVGGATGELFF. The chain has TRBV9 and TRBJ2-2; D is perhaps TRBD2 (6 bases). V gave up 0 bases and J gave up 5 bases, with 8 bases separating them. Germline V lookup: CDR1 SGDLS, CDR2 YYNGEE. The CDR3 runs 14 residues.

This clone was found a few times. The rearrangement links TRBV6-4 to TRBJ2-2; D not resolved. With 4 bases removed from V and 6 bases from J, the gap between germline ends came to 6 bases. CDR1 is MRHNA and CDR2 is SNTAGT in the germline V gene. The CDR3 covers 12 residues. For the CDR3, the DNA is TGTGCCAGCAGTGGCCGGCCCGGGGAGCTGTTTTTT. It yields the protein CASSGRPGELFF.

The chain links TRBV4-1 to TRBJ2-5; 10 bases fit TRBD2. Germline V lookup: CDR1 MGHRA, CDR2 YSYEKL. This CDR3 is 18 amino acids long. V was pared by 0 bases and J by 3 bases, with 10 bases of the junction left unmatched. CDR3: CASSQEPLAGVYKETQYF. The DNA of the CDR3 is TGCGCCAGCAGCCAAGAGCCCCTAGCGGGGGTGTACAAAGAGACCCAGTACTTC.